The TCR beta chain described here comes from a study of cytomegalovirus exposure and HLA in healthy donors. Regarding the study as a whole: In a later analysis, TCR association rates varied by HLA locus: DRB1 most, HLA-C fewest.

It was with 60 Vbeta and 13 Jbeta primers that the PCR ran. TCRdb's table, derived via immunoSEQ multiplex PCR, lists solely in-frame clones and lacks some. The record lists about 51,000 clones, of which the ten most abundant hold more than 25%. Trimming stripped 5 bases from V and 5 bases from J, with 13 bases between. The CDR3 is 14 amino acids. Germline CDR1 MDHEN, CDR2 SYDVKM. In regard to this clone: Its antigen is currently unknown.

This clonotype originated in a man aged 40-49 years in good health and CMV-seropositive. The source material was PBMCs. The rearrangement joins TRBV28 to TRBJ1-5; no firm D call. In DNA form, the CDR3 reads TGTGCCAGCAGTCAAGGATCCCAGGATCAGCCCCAGCATTTT. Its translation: CASSQGSQDQPQHF. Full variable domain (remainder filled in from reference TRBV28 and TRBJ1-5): DVKVTQSSRYLVKRTGEKVFLECVQDMDHENMFWYRQDPGLGLRLIYFSYDVKMKEKGDIPEGYSVSREKKERFSLILESASTNQTSMYLCASSQGSQDQPQHFGDGTRLSIL.